This is a list of T cell receptor beta chains from one sample in a study of a mutant IDH1 vaccine in newly diagnosed glioma. These receptors have no identified antigens. This table comes from immunoSEQ multiplex PCR, and its TCRdb copy is limited to in-frame clones, with some not included. The table lists some 45,000 clones, roughly 83% of them singletons. This sample comprised PBMCs, obtained from a glioma patient whose treatment included an IDH1 peptide vaccine. These TCRs come from a woman in her 50s with glioma. The CDR3 runs from the conserved cysteine through the conserved F or W. Each record gives: J gene, D gene, clone size, V gene, CDR3 protein, CDR3 DNA. A D gene is named only where the DNA matches it firmly. Part of the rows lack a size; the others show once, few, many or a class for expanded clones.

>TRBJ2-5|-|-|TRBV18
CASSQAGVGLGETQYF
TGTGCCAGCTCACAAGCCGGTGTGGGTCTGGGAGAGACCCAGTACTTC
>TRBJ2-7|-|-|TRBV27
CASSGRDNYEQYF
TGTGCCAGCAGTGGGCGGGACAACTACGAGCAGTACTTC
>TRBJ1-5|-|-|TRBV6-1
CASSEEGREGQPQHF
TGTGCCAGCAGTGAAGAAGGCAGGGAGGGGCAGCCCCAGCATTTT
>TRBJ2-2|-|once|TRBV7-7
CASSFATGTGELFF
TGTGCTAGCAGCTTTGCCACGGGGACCGGGGAGCTGTTTTTT
>TRBJ2-2|-|-|TRBV5-6
CASSLRRENVGELFF
TGTGCCAGCAGCTTGAGGAGGGAGAATGTCGGGGAGCTGTTTTTT
>TRBJ1-6|-|few|TRBV7-3
CASSPFFGSPLHF
TGTGCCAGCAGCCCATTTTTTGGATCACCCCTCCACTTT
>TRBJ1-1|-|medium-sized|TRBV25-1
CASSRGGYTEAFF
TGTGCCAGCAGCCGGGGGGGCTACACTGAAGCTTTCTTT
>TRBJ1-2|TRBD1|-|TRBV14
CASSHVGTDFGYGYTF
TGTGCCAGCAGCCATGTCGGGACAGATTTTGGCTATGGCTACACCTTC
>TRBJ2-2|TRBD1|-|TRBV5-1
CASSWYDRGGNTGELFF
TGCGCCAGCAGCTGGTATGACAGGGGCGGTAACACCGGGGAGCTGTTTTTT
>TRBJ2-7|-|-|TRBV19
CASSNLGEQYF
TGTGCCAGTAGTAATTTGGGCGAGCAGTACTTC
>TRBJ1-4|TRBD1|-|TRBV29-1
CSGQGANEKLFF
TGCAGCGGACAGGGTGCTAATGAAAAACTGTTTTTT
>TRBJ1-1|-|few|TRBV27
CASSLTAGNTEAFF
TGTGCCAGCAGTCTGACAGCGGGCAACACTGAAGCTTTCTTT
>TRBJ2-3|-|few|TRBV4-1
CASSQDLWGGGRDTQYF
TGCGCCAGCAGCCAAGATCTTTGGGGCGGCGGACGGGATACGCAGTATTTT
>TRBJ1-4|TRBD1|-|TRBV5-7
CASSYWDRLTNEKLFF
TGTGCCAGCAGCTATTGGGACAGACTAACTAATGAAAAACTGTTTTTT
>TRBJ2-3|-|-|TRBV5-1
CASSLFGGRVTDTQYF
TGCGCCAGCAGCCTTTTCGGGGGGCGAGTGACAGATACGCAGTATTTT
>TRBJ2-7|TRBD2|-|TRBV10-3
CAIRESGDDSYEQYF
TGTGCCATCAGAGAGAGCGGGGACGACTCCTACGAGCAGTACTTC
>TRBJ1-4|-|-|TRBV5-8
CASIRSPGGREKLFF
TGTGCCAGCATCAGATCGCCCGGGGGCAGGGAAAAACTGTTTTTT
>TRBJ2-7|-|few|TRBV28
CASSNSYEQYF
TGTGCCAGCAGTAACTCCTACGAGCAGTACTTC
>TRBJ1-5|-|-|TRBV5-1
CASSLQGNQPQHF
TGCGCCAGCAGCTTACAGGGAAATCAGCCCCAGCATTTT
>TRBJ2-1|-|-|TRBV9
CASSPETNNEQFF
TGTGCCAGCAGCCCCGAGACAAACAATGAGCAGTTCTTC
>TRBJ2-7|TRBD1|-|TRBV19
CASSVGQGREQYF
TGTGCCAGTAGTGTGGGACAGGGGAGGGAGCAGTACTTC
>TRBJ2-6|-|-|TRBV30
CAWSYGSGANVLTF
TGTGCCTGGAGCTATGGCTCTGGGGCCAACGTCCTGACTTTC
>TRBJ1-5|TRBD1|-|TRBV28
CASSHRGGRNQPQHF
TGTGCCAGCAGCCACAGGGGGGGGAGAAATCAGCCCCAGCATTTT
>TRBJ1-3|-|-|TRBV7-2
CASSIVGHFRGNTIYF
TGTGCCAGCAGCATCGTCGGACATTTTCGCGGAAACACCATATATTTT
>TRBJ2-3|TRBD2|-|TRBV7-2
CASSRSPGAGGPYPQYF
TGTGCCAGCAGCCGTAGCCCGGGAGCGGGGGGGCCTTACCCGCAGTATTTT
>TRBJ1-1|-|-|TRBV5-4
CASSLRSHGNTEAFF
TGTGCCAGCAGCTTGCGTTCCCACGGGAACACTGAAGCTTTCTTT
>TRBJ1-1|TRBD1|-|TRBV19
CASTQRDRGLHEAFF
TGTGCCAGCACCCAAAGAGACAGGGGTCTTCATGAAGCTTTCTTT
>TRBJ1-2|-|-|TRBV6-5
CASSYRQDYGYTF
TGTGCCAGCAGTTACAGACAAGACTATGGCTACACCTTC
>TRBJ1-1|-|-|TRBV6-5
CASTLTGMNTEAFF
TGTGCCAGCACCCTGACGGGTATGAACACTGAAGCTTTCTTT
>TRBJ1-2|-|-|TRBV28
CASSVGQLYGYTF
TGTGCCAGCAGCGTAGGGCAGCTTTATGGCTACACCTTC
>TRBJ2-7|TRBD1|-|TRBV6-5
CASSSLTRDRDHEQYF
TGTGCCAGCAGTTCCTTAACCCGGGACAGGGACCACGAGCAGTACTTC
>TRBJ1-2|-|-|TRBV6-1
CASSEPNNRVGGYTF
TGTGCCAGCAGTGAACCCAATAACAGGGTAGGAGGCTACACCTTC
>TRBJ1-2|TRBD1|-|TRBV2
CASSNRQGHGYTF
TGTGCCAGCAGCAATCGACAGGGCCATGGCTACACCTTC
>TRBJ2-3|-|-|TRBV5-4
CASSSGQASTDTQYF
TGTGCCAGCAGCTCGGGGCAGGCCAGCACAGATACGCAGTATTTT
>TRBJ1-2|-|-|TRBV12-1
CASSPGPNYGYTF
TGTGCCAGCAGCCCGGGGCCTAACTATGGCTACACCTTC
>TRBJ1-1|-|-|TRBV5-6
CASSFMTEAFF
TGTGCCAGCAGCTTCATGACTGAAGCTTTCTTT
>TRBJ2-3|TRBD1|-|TRBV5-1
CASSPDRGTTDTQYF
TGCGCCAGCAGCCCGGACAGGGGGACCACAGATACGCAGTATTTT
>TRBJ2-3|-|-|TRBV5-1
CASSLGGTDTQYF
TGCGCCAGCTCCCTCGGGGGAACAGATACGCAGTATTTT
>TRBJ2-7|-|-|TRBV4-1
CASSRSTGTDSYEQYF
TGCGCCAGCAGCCGCTCCACAGGGACGGATTCCTACGAGCAGTACTTC
>TRBJ1-2|-|-|TRBV30
CAWSVLNGYTF
TGTGCCTGGAGTGTATTAAATGGCTACACCTTC
>TRBJ1-1|-|few|TRBV29-1
CSAKWGTYEAFF
TGCAGCGCCAAGTGGGGGACTTATGAAGCTTTCTTT
>TRBJ1-1|TRBD1|-|TRBV5-5
CASGLRRGYNTEAFF
TGTGCCAGCGGACTACGCAGGGGGTACAACACTGAAGCTTTCTTT
>TRBJ1-6|TRBD1|few|TRBV29-1
CSVGQGADSSPLHF
TGCAGCGTTGGGCAGGGGGCTGATTCGTCACCCCTCCACTTT
>TRBJ2-5|-|once|TRBV11-1
CASSLPGTQYF
TGTGCCAGCAGCTTACCAGGGACCCAGTACTTC
>TRBJ2-3|TRBD1|-|TRBV7-9
CASSAIRGPLVTDTQYF
TGTGCCAGCAGCGCCATCAGGGGGCCCTTGGTGACAGATACGCAGTATTTT